Listed below are T cell receptor beta chains from one sample, sequenced in a study of T cells in Graves' hyperthyroidism and ophthalmopathy. A single record per CDR3 protein comes from TCRdb applying MiXCR to the multiplex PCR reads. Of about 270,000 distinct CDR3 sequences in the sample, around 20% are singletons; the top ten hold around 62%. The sequencing sample was made of blood. The receptors stem from a man younger than 45 with Graves' ophthalmopathy. The CDR3 runs from the conserved cysteine through the conserved F or W. D genes are given only for firm matches. Only part of the rows carry a size: once, few, many, or a class if the clone is expanded.

cdr3_length: 12
clone_size: few
v_call: TRBV20-1
j_call: TRBJ2-7
d_call: .
cdr3_nt: TGCAGTGCGCCTACTAGTGTCCACGAGCAGTACTTC
cdr3_aa: CSAPTSVHEQYF

cdr3_length: 15
clone_size: few
v_call: TRBV27
j_call: TRBJ1-6
d_call: TRBD1
cdr3_nt: TGTGCCAGCAGTCTCGTCGGGCAGGGGGTTTCACCCCTCCACTTT
cdr3_aa: CASSLVGQGVSPLHF

cdr3_length: 12
clone_size: many
v_call: TRBV6-1
j_call: TRBJ2-1
d_call: .
cdr3_nt: TGTGCCAGCAGTGTTAGCGGCAATGAGCAGTTCTTC
cdr3_aa: CASSVSGNEQFF

cdr3_length: 16
clone_size: many
v_call: TRBV11-2
j_call: TRBJ1-2
d_call: .
cdr3_nt: TGTGCCAGCAGCTTAGCGGGGACTGGAAGTAACTATGGCTACACCTTC
cdr3_aa: CASSLAGTGSNYGYTF

cdr3_length: 12
clone_size: few
v_call: TRBV29-1
j_call: TRBJ2-2
d_call: .
cdr3_nt: TGCAGCGCAACAGGAGGCACCGGGGAGCTGTTTTTT
cdr3_aa: CSATGGTGELFF

cdr3_length: 15
clone_size: few
v_call: TRBV20-1
j_call: TRBJ1-4
d_call: TRBD1
cdr3_nt: TGCAGTGCTAGAGATGCGGACAGGGGCAATGAAAAACTGTTTTTT
cdr3_aa: CSARDADRGNEKLFF

cdr3_length: 15
clone_size: .
v_call: TRBV28
j_call: TRBJ2-3
d_call: .
cdr3_nt: TGTGCCAGCAGTTTGTGGGAGTCCAGCACAGATACGCAGTATTTT
cdr3_aa: CASSLWESSTDTQYF

cdr3_length: 15
clone_size: .
v_call: TRBV3-1
j_call: TRBJ2-3
d_call: .
cdr3_nt: TGTGCCAGCAGCTCACCGGGCCCTACCAGGAATACGCAGTATTTT
cdr3_aa: CASSSPGPTRNTQYF

cdr3_length: 11
clone_size: many
v_call: TRBV6-2/TRBV6-3
j_call: TRBJ2-7
d_call: .
cdr3_nt: TGTGCCAGCAGTACAATCTACGAGCAGTACTTC
cdr3_aa: CASSTIYEQYF

cdr3_length: 12
clone_size: few
v_call: TRBV6-1
j_call: TRBJ1-1
d_call: .
cdr3_nt: TGTGCCAGCATTACCCGGAACACTGAAGCTTTCTTT
cdr3_aa: CASITRNTEAFF

cdr3_length: 15
clone_size: once
v_call: TRBV7-8
j_call: TRBJ2-3
d_call: TRBD2
cdr3_nt: TGTGCCAGCAGCTTAGCCGGGGGGGGGGGCCGCACGCAGTATTTT
cdr3_aa: CASSLAGGGGRTQYF

cdr3_length: 14
clone_size: .
v_call: TRBV20-1
j_call: TRBJ2-5
d_call: TRBD2
cdr3_nt: TGCAGTGCTAGAGATCTTGGCGGGGGGAAGACCCAGTACTTC
cdr3_aa: CSARDLGGGKTQYF

cdr3_length: 17
clone_size: once
v_call: TRBV20-1
j_call: TRBJ2-1
d_call: TRBD2
cdr3_nt: TGCAGTGCTAGAGTTGTACTCGGGACTAGCGGATACAATGAGCAGTTCTTC
cdr3_aa: CSARVVLGTSGYNEQFF

cdr3_length: 15
clone_size: many
v_call: TRBV7-2
j_call: TRBJ2-7
d_call: TRBD2
cdr3_nt: TGTGCCAGCAGCTTAGGACGGGAGGGCCTATACGAGCAGTACTTC
cdr3_aa: CASSLGREGLYEQYF

cdr3_length: 16
clone_size: few
v_call: TRBV20-1
j_call: TRBJ1-6
d_call: .
cdr3_nt: TGCAGTGCTACAGAAAGGGACCCCTCCGGGAATTCACCCCTCCACTTT
cdr3_aa: CSATERDPSGNSPLHF

cdr3_length: 17
clone_size: .
v_call: TRBV6-2/TRBV6-3
j_call: TRBJ2-1
d_call: TRBD1
cdr3_nt: TGTGCCAGCAGTTACTCGATCGGGACAGGTGAATACAATGAGCAGTTCTTC
cdr3_aa: CASSYSIGTGEYNEQFF

cdr3_length: 16
clone_size: .
v_call: TRBV7-9
j_call: TRBJ2-2
d_call: .
cdr3_nt: TGTGCCAGCAGCTTACCCCTTTGGGGGGACACCGGGGAGCTGTTTTTT
cdr3_aa: CASSLPLWGDTGELFF

cdr3_length: 13
clone_size: few
v_call: TRBV7-9
j_call: TRBJ1-2
d_call: .
cdr3_nt: TGTGCCAGCAGCTTAGGGGCAGGAGCGGGCTACACCTTC
cdr3_aa: CASSLGAGAGYTF

cdr3_length: 18
clone_size: few
v_call: TRBV28
j_call: TRBJ2-7
d_call: TRBD2
cdr3_nt: TGTGCCAGCAGTCCTTTGGCGGGAGGGCTCGCAGGGGGATACGAGCAGTACTTC
cdr3_aa: CASSPLAGGLAGGYEQYF

cdr3_length: 16
clone_size: many
v_call: TRBV27
j_call: TRBJ1-1
d_call: .
cdr3_nt: TGTGCCAGCAGTGCCCGCCAACGTGGGGTACCCACTGAAGCTTTCTTT
cdr3_aa: CASSARQRGVPTEAFF

cdr3_length: 12
clone_size: .
v_call: TRBV30
j_call: TRBJ1-5
d_call: .
cdr3_nt: TGTGCCTGGAGTGAAAACAATCAGCCCCAGCATTTT
cdr3_aa: CAWSENNQPQHF

cdr3_length: 15
clone_size: few
v_call: TRBV12-3/TRBV12-4
j_call: TRBJ2-2
d_call: .
cdr3_nt: TGTGCCAGCAGTTTTTTGGACAGTGCCACCGGGGAGCTGTTTTTT
cdr3_aa: CASSFLDSATGELFF

cdr3_length: 13
clone_size: .
v_call: TRBV10-2
j_call: TRBJ1-5
d_call: TRBD1
cdr3_nt: TGCGCCAGCAGGGGACAGGGGGCTCAGCCCCAGCATTTT
cdr3_aa: CASRGQGAQPQHF

cdr3_length: 14
clone_size: many
v_call: TRBV11-1
j_call: TRBJ2-1
d_call: TRBD2
cdr3_nt: TGTGCCAGCAGCTTACAGCGGGATCTCAATGAGCAGTTCTTC
cdr3_aa: CASSLQRDLNEQFF

cdr3_length: 14
clone_size: .
v_call: TRBV9
j_call: TRBJ2-1
d_call: .
cdr3_nt: TGTGCCAGCAGCGGAACCCAGGGATACAATGAGCAGTTCTTC
cdr3_aa: CASSGTQGYNEQFF

cdr3_length: 12
clone_size: few
v_call: TRBV12-3/TRBV12-4
j_call: TRBJ1-5
d_call: .
cdr3_nt: TGTGCCAGCAGCCTAGATACCAGGCCCCAGCATTTT
cdr3_aa: CASSLDTRPQHF

cdr3_length: 17
clone_size: few
v_call: TRBV7-2
j_call: TRBJ2-5
d_call: .
cdr3_nt: TGTGCCAGCAGCCTGAATGGTGGGGGCCCGGGAAGGGCGACCCAGTACTTC
cdr3_aa: CASSLNGGGPGRATQYF

cdr3_length: 14
clone_size: .
v_call: TRBV6-2/TRBV6-3
j_call: TRBJ1-4
d_call: .
cdr3_nt: TGTGCCAGCACAAAGGGGGGGGCGCGTGAAAAACTGTTTTTT
cdr3_aa: CASTKGGAREKLFF